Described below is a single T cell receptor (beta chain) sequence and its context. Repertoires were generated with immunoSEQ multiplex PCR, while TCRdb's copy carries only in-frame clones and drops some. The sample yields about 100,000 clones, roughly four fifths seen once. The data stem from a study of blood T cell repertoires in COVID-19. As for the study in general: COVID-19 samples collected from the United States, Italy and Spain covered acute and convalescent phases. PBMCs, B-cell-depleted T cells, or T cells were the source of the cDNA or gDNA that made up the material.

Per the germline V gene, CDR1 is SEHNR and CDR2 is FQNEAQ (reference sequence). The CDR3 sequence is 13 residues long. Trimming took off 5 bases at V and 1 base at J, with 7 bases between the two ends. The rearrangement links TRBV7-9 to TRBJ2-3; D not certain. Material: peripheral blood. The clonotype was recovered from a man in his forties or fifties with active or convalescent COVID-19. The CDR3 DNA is TGTGCCAGCAGCCCCCGGGGCACAGATACGCAGTATTTT. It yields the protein CASSPRGTDTQYF.